This TCR beta chain comes out of a study of T cell responses to AZD1222 COVID-19 vaccine. The length of the CDR3 is 11 residues. The germline gives CDR1 DFQATT, CDR2 SNEGSKA (reference sequence). V dropped 5 bases and J dropped 6 bases, with 8 bases sitting between them. The study, taken as a whole, reports: Among the donors, most were white British and more were female, and clonal diversity was possibly underestimated. Unmutated regions of variants are reportedly targeted by nearly half of spike-specific TCRs. Compared with day 0, the breadth and depth of the Spike-specific TCR repertoire rose significantly after two doses of AZD1222. Baseline antibody screening turned up just a handful of seropositive AZD1222 recipients.

Comments on this clone: Its antigen remains unknown.

The table came from immunoSEQ multiplex PCR; TCRdb's copy has only in-frame clones and leaves some out. The sample has 170,000 or so clones; 88% are singletons. The chain couples TRBV20-1 to TRBJ2-1; D gene unclear. The sequencing used peripheral blood, collected 28 days after the second AZD1222 dose. The receptor was isolated from an adult who received the AZD1222 COVID-19 vaccine. In nucleotides, the CDR3 is TGCAGTGCTCAGATTGGCAATGAGCAGTTCTTC. Its protein product is CSAQIGNEQFF.